The clone carrying this T cell receptor beta chain has just a few counts. What it binds is unknown. The same CDR3 arises from other DNA sequences in this sample as well. This record comes from a study of beta chain features in type 1 diabetes. Regarding the study as a whole: Type 1 diabetes patients showed a moderate but significant shortening of TCRB CDR3s in all four CD4+ subsets.

Isolated RNA was reverse transcribed in full, so expressed TCRB transcripts were sequenced. Data came from immunoSEQ multiplex PCR; TCRdb stores just in-frame clones and leaves some out. Altogether over 600,000 clones are present, approximately 13% being singletons, with the ten largest covering approximately 0.11%. There are 16 residues in the CDR3. Between the trimmed V and J ends, which lost 1 base and 0 bases, there was a span of 12 bases. Germline loops: CDR1 SNHLY, CDR2 FYNNEI. The chain has TRBV2 and TRBJ2-5; TRBD2 is a possible D gene (6 bases). This TCR derives from a man aged 25-45 years with type 1 diabetes. Sequenced input: naive CD4+ T cells from blood. Here the CDR3 DNA reads TGTGCCAGCAGTGAAGGGCGGGGAACGTACCAAGAGACCCAGTACTTC. As protein: CASSEGRGTYQETQYF. Full variable domain (remainder filled in from reference TRBV2 and TRBJ2-5): EPEVTQTPSHQVTQMGQEVILRCVPISNHLYFYWYRQILGQKVEFLVSFYNNEISEKSEIFDDQFSVERPDGSNFTLKIRSTKLEDSAMYFCASSEGRGTYQETQYFGPGTRLLVL.